Listed below are T cell receptor beta chains from one sample, sequenced in a study of blood T cell repertoires in COVID-19. Sequencing used immunoSEQ multiplex PCR; TCRdb keeps in-frame clones, though not all of them. There are more than 250,000 clones in the sample; 70% to 90% occur only once, and 2.2% lies in the top ten. Input material: PBMCs or T cells enriched from blood (not recorded which). The receptors were gathered from a man aged 25 to 45 who had recovered from COVID-19. Each CDR3 is given with its conserved first and last residue. A D gene is named only where the DNA matches it firmly. The size of a clone is reported for some rows only, either as once, few or many, or as a class for expanded clones.

D gene	clone size	V gene	J gene	CDR3 protein	CDR3 DNA
-	once	TRBV10-3	TRBJ2-3	CATRGRFEDTQYF	TGTGCCACCCGCGGCCGTTTTGAAGATACGCAGTATTTT
-	-	TRBV5-4	TRBJ1-2	CASSPERDYGYTF	TGTGCCAGCAGCCCAGAACGGGACTATGGCTACACCTTC
-	-	TRBV11-2	TRBJ1-4	CASSPQGQNNEKLFF	TGTGCCAGCAGCCCGCAGGGCCAGAATAATGAAAAACTGTTTTTT
TRBD1	-	TRBV19	TRBJ2-2	CASSTRTGTTGELFF	TGTGCCAGTAGTACCCGGACAGGGACCACCGGGGAGCTGTTTTTT
TRBD1	-	TRBV3-1/TRBV3-2	TRBJ1-1	CASCRAGGTEAFF	TGTGCCTCATGCAGGGCAGGGGGAACTGAAGCTTTCTTT
-	-	TRBV9	TRBJ2-5	CASSQRSSGETQYF	TGTGCCAGCAGCCAAAGGTCCTCGGGGGAGACCCAGTACTTC
-	-	TRBV7-8	TRBJ1-3	CASSPYISGGEPGNTIYF	TGTGCCAGCAGCCCGTACATATCCGGGGGAGAGCCTGGAAACACCATATATTTT
-	-	TRBV7-3	TRBJ2-2	CASSSQSGELFF	TGTGCCAGCAGCTCACAATCAGGGGAGCTGTTTTTT
-	-	TRBV5-4	TRBJ2-5	CASSLSLTEQETQYF	TGTGCCAGCAGTTTAAGTCTAACAGAACAAGAGACCCAGTACTTC
-	-	TRBV5-1	TRBJ2-3	CASSLAGALTDTQYF	TGCGCCAGCAGCTTGGCAGGGGCGCTTACAGATACGCAGTATTTT
TRBD1	-	TRBV18	TRBJ2-7	CASSQETGGTEQYF	TGTGCCAGCTCACAAGAGACAGGGGGGACCGAGCAGTACTTC
TRBD2	-	TRBV7-2	TRBJ2-5	CASSLVSGGGKETQYF	TGTGCCAGCAGCTTAGTCTCCGGGGGGGGGAAAGAGACCCAGTACTTC
TRBD1	many	TRBV11-2	TRBJ2-7	CASSFLGQGKFYEQYF	TGTGCCAGCAGCTTCCTGGGACAGGGGAAATTCTACGAGCAGTACTTC
TRBD1	-	TRBV5-1	TRBJ2-7	CASSLGQGGTYEQYF	TGCGCCAGCAGCTTGGGACAGGGTGGGACCTACGAGCAGTACTTC
TRBD1	-	TRBV2	TRBJ1-2	CASIGPAQGDGYTF	TGTGCCAGCATTGGTCCAGCCCAGGGGGATGGCTACACCTTC
-	few	TRBV9	TRBJ1-6	CASSVDQLGALYNSPLHF	TGTGCCAGCAGCGTCGACCAGCTGGGGGCCCTTTATAATTCACCCCTCCACTTT
TRBD2	-	TRBV9	TRBJ2-1	CASSDGLAAYNEQFF	TGTGCCAGCAGCGATGGGCTAGCGGCCTACAATGAGCAGTTCTTC
TRBD2	-	TRBV4-1	TRBJ2-3	CASSQGRLAGRTDTQYF	TGCGCCAGCAGCCAAGGCCGACTAGCGGGGCGAACAGATACGCAGTATTTT
-	-	TRBV15	TRBJ1-2	CATSPGGTAAYLGYTF	TGTGCCACCAGCCCCGGGGGGACGGCCGCTTATCTTGGCTACACCTTC
TRBD1	-	TRBV4-2	TRBJ2-2	CASSQVIVEDRPNTGELFF	TGTGCCAGCAGCCAAGTTATAGTTGAGGACAGGCCAAACACCGGGGAGCTGTTTTTT